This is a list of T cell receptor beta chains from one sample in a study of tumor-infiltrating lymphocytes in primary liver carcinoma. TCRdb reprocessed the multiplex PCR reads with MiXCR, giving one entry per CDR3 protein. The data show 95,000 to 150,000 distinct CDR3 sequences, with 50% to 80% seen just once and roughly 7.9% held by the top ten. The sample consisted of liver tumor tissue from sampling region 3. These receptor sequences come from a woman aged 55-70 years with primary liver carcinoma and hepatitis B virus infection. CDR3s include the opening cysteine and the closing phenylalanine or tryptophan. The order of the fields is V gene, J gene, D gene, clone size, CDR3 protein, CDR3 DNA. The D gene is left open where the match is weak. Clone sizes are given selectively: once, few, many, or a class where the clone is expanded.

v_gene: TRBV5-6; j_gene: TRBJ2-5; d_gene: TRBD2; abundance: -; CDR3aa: CASSKIDPGLEGKETQYF; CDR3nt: TGTGCCAGCAGCAAGATCGATCCGGGACTAGAGGGAAAAGAGACCCAGTACTTC
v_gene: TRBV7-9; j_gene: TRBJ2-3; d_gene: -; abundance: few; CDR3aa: CASSVWDPKRSTDTQYF; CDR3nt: TGTGCCAGCAGCGTATGGGACCCTAAAAGGAGCACAGATACGCAGTATTTT
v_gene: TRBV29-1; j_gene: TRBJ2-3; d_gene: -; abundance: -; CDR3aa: CIVDALGGDTEYF; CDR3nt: TGCATCGTTGACGCCTTGGGGGGCGATACGGAGTATTTT
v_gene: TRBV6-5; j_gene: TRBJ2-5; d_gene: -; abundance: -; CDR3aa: CASNPLSGVCQETQYF; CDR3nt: TGTGCCAGCAACCCCCTCTCCGGGGTCTGCCAAGAGACCCAGTACTTC
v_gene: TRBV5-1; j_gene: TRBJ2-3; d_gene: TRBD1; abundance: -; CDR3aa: CASSSAVDRGTDTQYF; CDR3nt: TGCGCGAGCAGCTCGGCCGTTGACAGGGGTACAGATACGCAGTATTTT
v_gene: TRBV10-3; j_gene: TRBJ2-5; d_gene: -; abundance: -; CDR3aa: CAISEAPEETQYF; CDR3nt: TGTGCCATCAGTGAAGCCCCTGAAGAGACCCAGTACTTT
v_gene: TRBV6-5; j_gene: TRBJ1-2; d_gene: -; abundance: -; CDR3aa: CASSNMGGYTF; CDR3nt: TGTGCCAGCTCCAACATGGGTGGCTACACCTTC
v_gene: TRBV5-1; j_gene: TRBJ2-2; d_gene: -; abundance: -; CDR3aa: CASSLLQAERDTGEPFF; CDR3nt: TGCGCCAGCAGCTTGCTTCAAGCGGAGAGGGACACCGGGGAGCCGTTTTTT
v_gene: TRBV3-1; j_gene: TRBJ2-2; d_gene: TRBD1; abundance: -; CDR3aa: CASSQGNRGMGTGELFF; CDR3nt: TGTGCCAGCAGCCAAGGAAACAGGGGGATGGGCACCGGGGAGCTGTTTTTT
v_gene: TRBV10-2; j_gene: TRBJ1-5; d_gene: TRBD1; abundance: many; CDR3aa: CASSPGQVGQPQHF; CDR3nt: TGCGCCAGCAGCCCGGGACAGGTCGGTCAGCCCCAGCATTTT
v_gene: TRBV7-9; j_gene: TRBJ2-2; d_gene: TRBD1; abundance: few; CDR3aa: CASSLVPTGERRTGELFF; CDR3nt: TGTGCCAGCAGCTTAGTCCCAACAGGGGAAAGGAGGACCGGGGAGCTGTTTTTT
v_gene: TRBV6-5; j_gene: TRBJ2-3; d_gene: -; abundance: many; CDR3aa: CASSSTGTQYF; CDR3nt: TGTGCCAGCAGTTCCACTGGAACGCAGTATTTT
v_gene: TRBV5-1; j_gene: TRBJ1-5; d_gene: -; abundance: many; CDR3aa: CASSLVPGRENQPQHF; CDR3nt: TGCGCCAGCAGCTTGGTACCGGGCAGGGAAAATCAGCCCCAGCATTTT
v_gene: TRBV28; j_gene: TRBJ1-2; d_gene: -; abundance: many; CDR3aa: CASSFGSGQHGYTF; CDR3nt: TGTGCCAGCAGTTTCGGTTCGGGACAACATGGCTACACCTTC
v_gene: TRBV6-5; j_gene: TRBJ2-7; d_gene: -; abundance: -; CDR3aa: CASSYQRRSYGQYF; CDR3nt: TGTGCCAGTAGTTACCAGAGGAGATCCTACGGGCAGTACTTC
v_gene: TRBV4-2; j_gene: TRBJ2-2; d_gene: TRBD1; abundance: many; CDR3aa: CASSQDRHRGGELFF; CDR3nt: TGTGCCAGCAGCCAAGACCGGCACAGGGGCGGGGAGCTGTTTTTT
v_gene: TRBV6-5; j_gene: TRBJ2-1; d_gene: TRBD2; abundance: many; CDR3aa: CASRLAGGNEQFF; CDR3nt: TGTGCCAGCAGGCTAGCGGGAGGCAATGAGCAGTTCTTC
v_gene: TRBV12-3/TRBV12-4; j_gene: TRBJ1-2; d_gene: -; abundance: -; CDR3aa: CASSSRAWGYTF; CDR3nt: TGTGCCAGCAGTTCGAGAGCTTGGGGTTACACCTTC
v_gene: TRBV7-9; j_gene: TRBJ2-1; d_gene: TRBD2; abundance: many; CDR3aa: CASSLVLGLAGGYNEQFF; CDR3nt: TGTGCCAGCAGCTTAGTTCTCGGGCTAGCGGGAGGTTACAATGAGCAGTTCTTC
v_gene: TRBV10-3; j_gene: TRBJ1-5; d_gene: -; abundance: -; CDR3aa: CAISRALNRPQHF; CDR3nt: TGTGCCATCAGCCGGGCACTTAATCGGCCCCAGCATTTT
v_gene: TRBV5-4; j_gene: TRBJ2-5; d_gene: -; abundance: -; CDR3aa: CASSLGGDQGTQYF; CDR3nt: TGTGCTAGTAGCTTGGGGGGAGACCAAGGGACCCAGTACTTC
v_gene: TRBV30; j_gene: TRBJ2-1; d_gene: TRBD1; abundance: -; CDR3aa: CACAGTAYNVQSF; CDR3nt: TGTGCCTGTGCCGGGACAGCCTACAATGTGCAGTCCTTC
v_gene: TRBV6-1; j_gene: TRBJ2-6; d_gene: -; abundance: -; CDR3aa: CDSSGTGGGANVLTF; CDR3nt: TGTGACAGCAGTGGGACTGGCGGGGGGGCCAACGTCCTGACTTTC
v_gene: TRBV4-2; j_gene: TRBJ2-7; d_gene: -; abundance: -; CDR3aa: CASSQYFRGTSSYGQYF; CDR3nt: TGTGCCAGCAGCCAATATTTTCGCGGGACGAGCTCCTACGGGCAGTACTTC
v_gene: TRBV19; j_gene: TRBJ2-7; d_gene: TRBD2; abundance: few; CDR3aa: CASSIYATSVEQYF; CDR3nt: TGTGCCAGTAGTATTTACGCAACTAGCGTCGAGCAGTACTTC
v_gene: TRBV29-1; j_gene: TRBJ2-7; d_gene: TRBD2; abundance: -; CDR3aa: CCVEPSGTYEQYF; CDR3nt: TGCTGTGTTGAACCTAGCGGTACCTACGAGCAGTACTTC
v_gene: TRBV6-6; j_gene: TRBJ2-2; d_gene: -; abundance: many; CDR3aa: CASIPPTGTGELFF; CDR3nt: TGTGCCAGCATCCCACCAACGGGAACCGGGGAGCTGTTTTTT